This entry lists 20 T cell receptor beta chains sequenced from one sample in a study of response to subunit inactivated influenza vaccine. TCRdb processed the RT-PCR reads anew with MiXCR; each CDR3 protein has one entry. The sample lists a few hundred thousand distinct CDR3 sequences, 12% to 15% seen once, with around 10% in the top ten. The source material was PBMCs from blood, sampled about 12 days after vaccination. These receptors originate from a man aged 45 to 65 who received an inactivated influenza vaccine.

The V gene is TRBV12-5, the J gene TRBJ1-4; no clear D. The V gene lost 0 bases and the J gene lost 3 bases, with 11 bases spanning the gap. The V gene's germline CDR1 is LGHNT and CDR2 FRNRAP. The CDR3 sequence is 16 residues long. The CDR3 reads CASGLVPGTANEKLFF. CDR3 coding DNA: TGTGCTAGTGGTTTGGTACCGGGCACAGCTAATGAAAAACTGTTTTTT.

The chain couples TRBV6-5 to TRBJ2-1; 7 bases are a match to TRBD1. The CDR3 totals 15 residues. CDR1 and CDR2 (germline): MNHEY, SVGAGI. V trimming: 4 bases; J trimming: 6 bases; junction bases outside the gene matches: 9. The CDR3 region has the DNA TGTGCCAGCAGTTCCCGACAGGGTCAGGGCAATGAGCAGTTCTTC. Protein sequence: CASSSRQGQGNEQFF.

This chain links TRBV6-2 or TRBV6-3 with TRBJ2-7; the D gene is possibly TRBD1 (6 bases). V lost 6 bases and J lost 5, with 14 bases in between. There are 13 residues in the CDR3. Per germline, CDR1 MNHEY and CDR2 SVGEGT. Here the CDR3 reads CASSETGINEQYF. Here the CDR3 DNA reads TGTGCCAGCAGCGAAACAGGGATCAACGAGCAGTACTTC.

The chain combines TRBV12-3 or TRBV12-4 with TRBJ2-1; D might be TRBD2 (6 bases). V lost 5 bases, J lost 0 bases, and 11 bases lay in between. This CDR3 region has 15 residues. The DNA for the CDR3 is TGTGCCAGCAGTAGCCTAGCGCGCTCCTACAATGAGCAGTTCTTC. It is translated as CASSSLARSYNEQFF.

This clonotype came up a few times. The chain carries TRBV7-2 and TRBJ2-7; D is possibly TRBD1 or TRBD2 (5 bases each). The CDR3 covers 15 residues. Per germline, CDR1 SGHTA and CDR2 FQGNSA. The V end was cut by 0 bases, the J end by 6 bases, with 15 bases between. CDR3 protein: CASSLAGTSPSEQYF. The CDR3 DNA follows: TGTGCCAGCAGCTTAGCGGGGACCTCTCCTAGCGAGCAGTACTTC. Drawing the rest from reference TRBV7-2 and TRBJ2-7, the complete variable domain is GAGVSQSPSNKVTEKGKDVELRCDPISGHTALYWYRQSLGQGLEFLIYFQGNSAPDKSGLPSDRFSAERTGGSVSTLTIQRTQQEDSAVYLCASSLAGTSPSEQYFGPGTRLTVT.

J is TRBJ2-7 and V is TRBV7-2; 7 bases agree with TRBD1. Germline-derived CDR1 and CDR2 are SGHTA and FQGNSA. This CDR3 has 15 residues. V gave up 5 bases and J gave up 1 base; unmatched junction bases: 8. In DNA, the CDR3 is TGTGCCAGCAGCACCGGGACAGCAGGATCCTACGAGCAGTACTTC. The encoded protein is CASSTGTAGSYEQYF.

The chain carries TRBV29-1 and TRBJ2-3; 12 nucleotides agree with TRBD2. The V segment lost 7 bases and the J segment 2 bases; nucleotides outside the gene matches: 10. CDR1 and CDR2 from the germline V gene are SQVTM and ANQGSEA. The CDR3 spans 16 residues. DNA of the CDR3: TGCAGCGCGGGAGGACTAGCGGGGAGGTACACAGATACGCAGTATTTT. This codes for CSAGGLAGRYTDTQYF.

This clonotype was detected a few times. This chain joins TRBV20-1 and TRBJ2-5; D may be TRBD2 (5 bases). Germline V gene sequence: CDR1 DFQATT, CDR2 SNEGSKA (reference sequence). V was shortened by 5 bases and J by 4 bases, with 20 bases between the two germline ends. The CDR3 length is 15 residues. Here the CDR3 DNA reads TGCAGTGCTGTGGAGGACCTCACCCCCGCAGAGACCCAGTACTTC. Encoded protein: CSAVEDLTPAETQYF.

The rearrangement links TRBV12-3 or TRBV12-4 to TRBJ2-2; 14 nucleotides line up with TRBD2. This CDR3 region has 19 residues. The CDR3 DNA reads TGTACCTTCAGTTTAGGCACCCGACTAGCGGGGGGGCCCACCGGGGAGCTGTTTTTT. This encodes CTFSLGTRLAGGPTGELFF.

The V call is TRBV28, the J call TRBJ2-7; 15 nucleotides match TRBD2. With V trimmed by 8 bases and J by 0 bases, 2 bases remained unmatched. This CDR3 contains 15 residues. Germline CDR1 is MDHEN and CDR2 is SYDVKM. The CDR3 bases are TGTGCCAGCGGGACTAGCGGGGGGTCCTCCTACGAGCAGTACTTC. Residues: CASGTSGGSSYEQYF.

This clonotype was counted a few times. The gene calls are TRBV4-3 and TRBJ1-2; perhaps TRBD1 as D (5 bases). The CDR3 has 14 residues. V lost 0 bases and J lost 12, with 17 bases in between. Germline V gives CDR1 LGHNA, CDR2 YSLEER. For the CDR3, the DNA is TGCGCCAGCAGCCAAGATTATTGGCAGGGTTTAGACACCTTC. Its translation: CASSQDYWQGLDTF.

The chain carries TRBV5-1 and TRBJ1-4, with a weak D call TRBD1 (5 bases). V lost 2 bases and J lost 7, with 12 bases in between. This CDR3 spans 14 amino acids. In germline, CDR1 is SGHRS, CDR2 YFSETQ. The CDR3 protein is CASSLGVEGEKLFF. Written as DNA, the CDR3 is TGCGCCAGCAGCTTAGGGGTGGAGGGTGAAAAACTGTTTTTT. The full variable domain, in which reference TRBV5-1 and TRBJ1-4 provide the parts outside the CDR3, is KAGVTQTPRYLIKTRGQQVTLSCSPISGHRSVSWYQQTPGQGLQFLFEYFSETQRNKGNFPGRFSGRQFSNSRSEMNVSTLELGDSALYLCASSLGVEGEKLFFGSGTQLSVL.

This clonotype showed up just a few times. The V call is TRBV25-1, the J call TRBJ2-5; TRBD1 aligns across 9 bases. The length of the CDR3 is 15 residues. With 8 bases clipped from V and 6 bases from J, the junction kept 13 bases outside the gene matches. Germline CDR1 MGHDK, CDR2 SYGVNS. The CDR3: CASPKMGQGRKTQYF. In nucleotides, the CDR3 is TGTGCCAGCCCAAAAATGGGACAGGGTCGTAAGACCCAGTACTTC.

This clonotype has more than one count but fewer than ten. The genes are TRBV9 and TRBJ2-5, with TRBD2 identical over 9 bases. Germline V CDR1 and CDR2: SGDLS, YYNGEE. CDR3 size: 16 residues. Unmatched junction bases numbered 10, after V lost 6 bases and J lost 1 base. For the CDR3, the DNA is TGTGCCAGCACCCTAGGTCCTAGCGGGATCCAAGAGACCCAGTACTTC. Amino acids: CASTLGPSGIQETQYF.

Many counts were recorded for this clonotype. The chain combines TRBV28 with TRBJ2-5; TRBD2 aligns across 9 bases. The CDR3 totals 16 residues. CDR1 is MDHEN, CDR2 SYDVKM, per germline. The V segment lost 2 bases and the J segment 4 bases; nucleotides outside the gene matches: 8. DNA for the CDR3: TGTGCCAGCAGTTTAAGGAGGCGGGAGGGCCGAGAGACCCAGTACTTC. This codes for CASSLRRREGRETQYF.

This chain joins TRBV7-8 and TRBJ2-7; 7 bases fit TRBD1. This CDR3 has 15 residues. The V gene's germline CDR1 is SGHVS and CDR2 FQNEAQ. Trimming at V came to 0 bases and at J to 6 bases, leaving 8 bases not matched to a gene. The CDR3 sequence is CASSLAYTGVGEQYF. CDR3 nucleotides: TGTGCCAGCAGCTTAGCATACACAGGGGTGGGCGAGCAGTACTTC.

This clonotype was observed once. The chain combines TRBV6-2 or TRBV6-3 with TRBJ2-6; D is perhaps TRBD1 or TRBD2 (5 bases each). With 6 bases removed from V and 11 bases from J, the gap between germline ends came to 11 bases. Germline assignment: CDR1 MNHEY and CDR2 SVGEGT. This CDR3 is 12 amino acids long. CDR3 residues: CASSKGTDVLTF. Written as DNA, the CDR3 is TGTGCCAGCAGCAAGGGGACCGACGTCCTGACTTTC.

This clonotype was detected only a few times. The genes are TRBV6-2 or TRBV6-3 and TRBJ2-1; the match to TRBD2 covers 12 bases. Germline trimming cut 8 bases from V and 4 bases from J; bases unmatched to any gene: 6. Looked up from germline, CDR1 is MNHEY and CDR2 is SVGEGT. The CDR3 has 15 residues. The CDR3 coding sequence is TGTGCCAGCCGACTAGCGGGAGAATCATACAATGAGCAGTTCTTC. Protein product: CASRLAGESYNEQFF.

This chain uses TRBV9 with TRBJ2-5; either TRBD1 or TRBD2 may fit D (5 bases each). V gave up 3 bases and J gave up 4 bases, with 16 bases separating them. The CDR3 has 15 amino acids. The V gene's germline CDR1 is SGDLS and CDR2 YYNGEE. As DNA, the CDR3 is TGTGCCAGCAGCGCCCACTCCCAGGGACCAGAGACCCAGTACTTC. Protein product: CASSAHSQGPETQYF. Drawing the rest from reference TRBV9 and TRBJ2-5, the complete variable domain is DSGVTQTPKHLITATGQRVTLRCSPRSGDLSVYWYQQSLDQGLQFLIQYYNGEERAKGNILERFSAQQFPDLHSELNLSSLELGDSALYFCASSAHSQGPETQYFGPGTRLLVL.

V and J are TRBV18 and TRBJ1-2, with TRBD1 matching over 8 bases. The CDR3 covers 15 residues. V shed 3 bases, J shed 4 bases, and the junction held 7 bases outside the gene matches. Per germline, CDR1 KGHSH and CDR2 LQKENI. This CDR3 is CASSPGQAEPYGYTF. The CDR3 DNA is TGTGCCAGCTCACCGGGACAGGCCGAACCCTATGGCTACACCTTC.